The sequence of this T cell receptor (beta chain) was determined in a study of T cells expressing NK-cell markers. At the level of the study: According to the study, TCR beta repertoires originated from sorted CD3+CD56+NKG2C+, CD3+CD56+NKG2C- and CD3+CD56-NKG2C+ T cells. Regarding the study as a whole: Evidence did not settle whether expanded NKG2C+ T cell clones targeted HCMV.

TCRdb reprocessed the 5' RACE reads and stores each CDR3 protein as one record, lacking DNA. The sample has 440,000 or so distinct CDR3 sequences. This CDR3 is 16 amino acids long. CDR1 and CDR2 from the germline V gene are SGHDT and YYEEEE. As for this clonotype: Its target is not known.

The sequence came from a woman between 18 and 70 years old in good health. The sample comprised blood T cells: a sorted CD56 or NKG2C T cell subset, CD4+ or CD8+ T cells, or bulk PBMC T cells (not recorded which). The genes are TRBV5-6 and TRBJ2-1; as DNA is missing, the TRBD2 call by TCRdb cannot be tested. CDR3 in amino acids: CASSRRGTSGHNEQFF.